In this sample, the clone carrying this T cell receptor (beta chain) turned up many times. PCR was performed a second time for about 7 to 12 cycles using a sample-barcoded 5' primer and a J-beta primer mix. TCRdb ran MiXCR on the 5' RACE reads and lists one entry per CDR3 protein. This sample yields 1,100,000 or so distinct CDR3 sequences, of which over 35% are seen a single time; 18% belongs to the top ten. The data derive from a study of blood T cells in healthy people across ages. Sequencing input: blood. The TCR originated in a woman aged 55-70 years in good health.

Here the CDR3 DNA reads TGTGCCAGCAGCCAAGGGTCTGGCTACGAGCAGTACTTC. Its protein is CASSQGSGYEQYF. V is TRBV3-1 and J is TRBJ2-7; D not certain. This CDR3 is 13 amino acids long. V shed 1 base and J shed 3 bases, with 7 bases lying between them. CDR1 is LGHDT and CDR2 is YNNKEL in the germline V gene (reference sequence).